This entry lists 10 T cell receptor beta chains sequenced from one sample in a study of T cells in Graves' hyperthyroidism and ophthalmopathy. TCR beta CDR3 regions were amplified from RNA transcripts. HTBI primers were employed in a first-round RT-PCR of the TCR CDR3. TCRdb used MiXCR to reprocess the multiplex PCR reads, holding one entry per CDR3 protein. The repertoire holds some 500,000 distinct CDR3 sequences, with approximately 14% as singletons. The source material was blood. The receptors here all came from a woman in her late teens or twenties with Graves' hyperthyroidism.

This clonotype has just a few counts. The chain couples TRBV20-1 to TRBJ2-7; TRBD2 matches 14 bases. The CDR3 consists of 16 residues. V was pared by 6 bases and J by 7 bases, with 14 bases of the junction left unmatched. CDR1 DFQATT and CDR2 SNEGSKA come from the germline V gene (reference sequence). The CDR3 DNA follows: TGCAGTGCATATGCGGGACTAGCGGGAGAAGGAAATGAGCAGTACTTC. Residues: CSAYAGLAGEGNEQYF.

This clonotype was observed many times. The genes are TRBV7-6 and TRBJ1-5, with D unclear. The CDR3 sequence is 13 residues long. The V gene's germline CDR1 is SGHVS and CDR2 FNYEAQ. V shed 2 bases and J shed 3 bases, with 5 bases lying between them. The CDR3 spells CASSLNPNQPQHF. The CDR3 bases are TGTGCCAGCAGCTTAAACCCCAATCAGCCCCAGCATTTT. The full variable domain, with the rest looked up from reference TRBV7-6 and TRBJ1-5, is GAGVSQSPRYKVTKRGQDVALRCDPISGHVSLYWYRQALGQGPEFLTYFNYEAQQDKSGLPNDRFSAERPEGSISTLTIQRTEQRDSAMYRCASSLNPNQPQHFGDGTRLSIL.

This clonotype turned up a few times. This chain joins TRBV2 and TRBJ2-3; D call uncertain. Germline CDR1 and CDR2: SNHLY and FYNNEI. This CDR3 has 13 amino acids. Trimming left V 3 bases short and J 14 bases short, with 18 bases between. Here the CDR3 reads CASSDLDASILYF. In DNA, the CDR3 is TGTGCCAGCAGTGATCTTGACGCCTCTATCTTGTATTTT.

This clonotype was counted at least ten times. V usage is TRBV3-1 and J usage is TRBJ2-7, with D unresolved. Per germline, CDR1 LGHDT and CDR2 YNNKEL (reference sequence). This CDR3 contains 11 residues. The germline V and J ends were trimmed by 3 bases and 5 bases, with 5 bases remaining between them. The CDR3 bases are TGTGCCAGCAGCCACGACAACGAGCAGTACTTC. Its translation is CASSHDNEQYF.

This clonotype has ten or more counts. The DNA for the CDR3 is TGTGCCAGCAGTTACCCCCGGACTAGCGGGGTCACAGATACGCAGTATTTT. As protein: CASSYPRTSGVTDTQYF. The chain employs TRBV6-5 and TRBJ2-3; 12 bases fit TRBD2. CDR1 MNHEY and CDR2 SVGAGI come from the germline V gene. V trimming: 2 bases; J trimming: 2 bases; junction bases outside the gene matches: 5. The CDR3 has 17 residues.

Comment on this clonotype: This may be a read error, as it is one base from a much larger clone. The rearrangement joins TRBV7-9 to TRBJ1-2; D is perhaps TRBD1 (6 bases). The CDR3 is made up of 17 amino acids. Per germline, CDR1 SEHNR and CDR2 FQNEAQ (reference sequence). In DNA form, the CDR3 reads TGTGCCGGCAGCTCACAAACAGGGCCCCTTGCGTCCTATGGCTACACCTTC. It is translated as CAGSSQTGPLASYGYTF.

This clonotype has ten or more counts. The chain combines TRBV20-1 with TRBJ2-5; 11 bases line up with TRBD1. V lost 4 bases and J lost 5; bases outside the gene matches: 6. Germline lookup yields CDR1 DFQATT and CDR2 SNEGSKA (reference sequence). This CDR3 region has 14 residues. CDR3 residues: CSAMDRGLGETQYF. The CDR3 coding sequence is TGCAGTGCTATGGACAGGGGGCTAGGGGAGACCCAGTACTTC.

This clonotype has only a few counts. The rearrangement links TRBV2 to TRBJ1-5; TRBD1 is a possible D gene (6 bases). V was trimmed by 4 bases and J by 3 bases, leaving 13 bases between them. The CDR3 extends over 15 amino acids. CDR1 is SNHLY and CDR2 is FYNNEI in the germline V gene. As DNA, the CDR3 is TGTGCCAGCAGTGGCGGCAGGGGCTACAATCAGCCCCAGCATTTT. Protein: CASSGGRGYNQPQHF.

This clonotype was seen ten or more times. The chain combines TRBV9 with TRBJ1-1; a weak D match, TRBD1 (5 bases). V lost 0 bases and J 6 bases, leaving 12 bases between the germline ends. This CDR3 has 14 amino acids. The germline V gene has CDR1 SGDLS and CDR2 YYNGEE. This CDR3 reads CASSVVTPGAEAFF. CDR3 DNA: TGTGCCAGCAGCGTAGTTACTCCGGGGGCTGAAGCTTTCTTT. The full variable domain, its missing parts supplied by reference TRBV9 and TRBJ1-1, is DSGVTQTPKHLITATGQRVTLRCSPRSGDLSVYWYQQSLDQGLQFLIQYYNGEERAKGNILERFSAQQFPDLHSELNLSSLELGDSALYFCASSVVTPGAEAFFGQGTRLTVV.

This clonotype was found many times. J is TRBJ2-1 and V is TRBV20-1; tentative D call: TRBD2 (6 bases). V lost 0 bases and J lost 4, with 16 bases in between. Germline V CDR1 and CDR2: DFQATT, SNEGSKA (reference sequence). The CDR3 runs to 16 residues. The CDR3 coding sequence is TGCAGTGCTAGAGACCCGTCGGGGGACGGATACAATGAGCAGTTCTTC. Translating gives CSARDPSGDGYNEQFF.